This entry lists 8 T cell receptor beta chains sequenced from one sample in a study of response to subunit inactivated influenza vaccine. TCRdb passed the RT-PCR reads through MiXCR, listing each CDR3 protein once. The sample contains just under 250,000 distinct CDR3 sequences, more than 10% of which appear only once. The sequences come from non-naive T cells sorted from PBMCs, collected 14 days before vaccination. The receptors originated from a man aged 50 or older who received an inactivated influenza vaccine.

This clonotype came up a few times. This chain joins TRBV12-3 or TRBV12-4 and TRBJ2-3; 10 nucleotides align to TRBD1. There are 17 residues in the CDR3. V lost 3 bases to trimming and J lost 1 base; unmatched junction nucleotides: 7. The CDR3 sequence is CASSLRLGTGGTDTQYF. The CDR3 DNA reads TGTGCCAGCAGTTTGAGGCTTGGGACAGGGGGCACAGATACGCAGTATTTT.

This chain joins TRBV30 and TRBJ2-1; D uncertain. Germline assignment: CDR1 GTSNPN and CDR2 SVGIG (reference sequence). This CDR3 has 14 amino acids. The V gene lost 0 bases and the J gene lost 9 bases, with 15 bases spanning the gap. The CDR3 is CAWSVPPQRVEQFF. The CDR3 nucleotides read TGTGCCTGGAGTGTACCCCCCCAACGGGTTGAGCAGTTCTTC.

This clonotype was seen only a few times. The chain has TRBV7-2 and TRBJ2-5, with D hard to call. Per the germline V gene, CDR1 is SGHTA and CDR2 is FQGNSA. V gave up 0 bases and J gave up 10 bases, with 9 bases separating them. This CDR3 is 12 amino acids long. The chain's CDR3 is CASSLARQNQYF. The CDR3, as DNA: TGTGCCAGCAGCTTAGCCAGGCAAAACCAGTACTTC.

This clonotype has ten or more counts. This chain uses TRBV9 with TRBJ1-1; TRBD1 is a possible D gene (5 bases). The CDR3 is 14 residues long. V lost 1 base and J lost 3, with 10 bases in between. Germline V gene data show CDR1 as SGDLS and CDR2 as YYNGEE. The CDR3 protein is CASSVIPGHTEAFF. In nucleotides, the CDR3 is TGTGCCAGCAGCGTAATCCCAGGGCACACTGAAGCTTTCTTT.

This clonotype came up a few times. V and J are TRBV7-2 and TRBJ1-5; D is possibly TRBD1 (6 bases). Germline CDR1 SGHTA, CDR2 FQGNSA. CDR3 size: 15 residues. V was clipped by 5 bases and J by 6 bases, with 17 bases between them. CDR3 in amino acids: CASSPGAYIGQPQHF. DNA for the CDR3: TGTGCCAGCAGCCCGGGGGCCTACATAGGTCAGCCCCAGCATTTT.

This clonotype has ten or more counts. The genes are TRBV15 and TRBJ1-1; D gene uncertain. The germline gives CDR1 LNHNV, CDR2 YYDKDF (reference sequence). The CDR3 loop spans 18 amino acids. Between the trimmed V and J ends, which lost 1 base and 0 bases, there was a span of 18 bases. CDR3 amino acids: CATSRGWDWEGMNTEAFF. The CDR3, as DNA: TGTGCCACCAGCAGAGGTTGGGATTGGGAGGGTATGAACACTGAAGCTTTCTTT.

This chain connects TRBV3-1 to TRBJ1-5; tentative D call: TRBD1 (5 bases). The germline V and J ends were trimmed by 1 base and 11 bases, with 12 bases remaining between them. The CDR3 is 13 amino acids. Germline CDR1 and CDR2: LGHDT and YNNKEL (reference sequence). The CDR3 spells CASSQGRQGAQHF. The CDR3, as DNA: TGTGCCAGCAGCCAAGGCCGGCAGGGTGCCCAGCATTTT.

The chain carries TRBV9 and TRBJ2-2, with 15 positions matching TRBD2. CDR1 is SGDLS, CDR2 YYNGEE, per germline. The CDR3 spans 19 residues. V shed 4 bases and J 3 bases; nucleotides not matched to a gene: 10. In DNA, the CDR3 is TGTGCCAGCAGCCCCTCCGTAGGACTAGCGGGAGGGTACACCGGGGAGCTGTTTTTT. Protein product: CASSPSVGLAGGYTGELFF. The variable domain in full, completed from reference TRBV9 and TRBJ2-2, reads DSGVTQTPKHLITATGQRVTLRCSPRSGDLSVYWYQQSLDQGLQFLIQYYNGEERAKGNILERFSAQQFPDLHSELNLSSLELGDSALYFCASSPSVGLAGGYTGELFFGEGSRLTVL.